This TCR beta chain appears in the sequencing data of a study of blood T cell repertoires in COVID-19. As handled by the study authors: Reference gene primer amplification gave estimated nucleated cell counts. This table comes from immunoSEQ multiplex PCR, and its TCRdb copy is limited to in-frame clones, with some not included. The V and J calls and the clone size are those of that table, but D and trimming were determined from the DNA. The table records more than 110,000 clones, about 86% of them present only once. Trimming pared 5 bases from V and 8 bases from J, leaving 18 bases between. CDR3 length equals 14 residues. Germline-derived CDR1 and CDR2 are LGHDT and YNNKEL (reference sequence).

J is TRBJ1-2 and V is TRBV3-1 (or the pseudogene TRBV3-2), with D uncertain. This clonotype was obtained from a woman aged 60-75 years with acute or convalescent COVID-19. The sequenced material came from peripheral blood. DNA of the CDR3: TGTGCCAGCAGCTCTCGGCTAGCCGGATGGGGCTACACCTTC. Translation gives CASSSRLAGWGYTF.